The clone carrying this T cell receptor beta chain showed up just once. The antigen remains undetermined. Germline CDR1 and CDR2: DFQATT and SNEGSKA (reference sequence). Trimming removed 6 bases at V and 1 base at J, with 18 bases between. The CDR3 totals 15 residues. This entry comes from a study of CD8+CD57+ T cells in acquired aplastic anemia. Overall study context: Average DNA yield from sorted CD4+ and CD8+ cells was around 3 ug. Healthy-donor CD4+ cells averaged roughly 9.8 million reads.

Study-level findings and limits: The study identified roughly 29 CD8+ CDR3 sequences shared by patients and controls.

Genomic DNA was employed as the template in profiling TCR beta VDJ and CDR3. TCRdb fed the reads into MiXCR, producing one record per CDR3 protein. The sample records under 200,000 distinct CDR3 sequences, about 64% being singletons. The chain recombines TRBV20-1 with TRBJ1-2; D perhaps matches TRBD1 (5 bases). This TCR derives from a human donor in good health. Sequencing used sorted CD4+, CD8+, or CD8+CD57+ T cells (not recorded which) from PBMCs. CDR3 nucleotide sequence: TGCAGTGCCTCGGGGCAGGAGGCGATTAACTATGGCTACACCTTC. Amino acids: CSASGQEAINYGYTF.